A selection of T cell receptor beta chains follows, all from one sample in a study of cytomegalovirus exposure and HLA in healthy donors. Sequenced by immunoSEQ multiplex PCR; TCRdb stores in-frame clones only, minus some. The sample has over 90,000 clones; about 95% are singletons. The source material was PBMCs. These TCRs come from a woman aged 18-29 years in good health and CMV-seronegative. CDR3s include the opening cysteine and the closing phenylalanine or tryptophan. D genes are given only for firm matches. Only part of the rows carry a size: once, few, many, or a class if the clone is expanded.

size: .
J: TRBJ1-2
V: TRBV5-1
length: 14
D: TRBD1
CDR3: CASSSGTGVYGYTF
DNA: TGCGCCAGCAGTTCCGGGACAGGGGTCTATGGCTACACCTTC

size: .
J: TRBJ2-1
V: TRBV4-1
length: 15
D: TRBD2
CDR3: CASSQRTSGRNEQFF
DNA: TGCGCCAGCAGCCAACGGACTAGCGGGAGAAATGAGCAGTTCTTC

size: .
J: TRBJ2-2
V: TRBV19
length: 15
D: .
CDR3: CASSRASTNTGELFF
DNA: TGTGCCAGTAGTAGGGCAAGCACGAACACCGGGGAGCTGTTTTTT

size: .
J: TRBJ2-1
V: TRBV6-1
length: 12
D: .
CDR3: CAIRTTGGEQFF
DNA: TGTGCCATCAGAACTACCGGGGGTGAGCAGTTCTTC

size: .
J: TRBJ1-1
V: TRBV12-5
length: 11
D: .
CDR3: CASGLGQIAFF
DNA: TGTGCTAGTGGTTTGGGGCAGATCGCTTTCTTT

size: .
J: TRBJ2-1
V: TRBV6-1
length: 18
D: TRBD1
CDR3: CASSETESGQSPYNEQFF
DNA: TGTGCCAGCAGTGAAACAGAATCGGGACAGTCGCCTTACAATGAGCAGTTCTTC

size: .
J: TRBJ2-7
V: TRBV10-3
length: 15
D: TRBD1
CDR3: CAISGRGTGSYEQYF
DNA: TGTGCCATCAGTGGTAGGGGGACAGGGTCCTACGAGCAGTACTTC

size: .
J: TRBJ2-1
V: TRBV6-1
length: 14
D: TRBD1
CDR3: CASSARTGVREQFF
DNA: TGTGCCAGCAGCGCAAGGACAGGGGTTAGGGAGCAGTTCTTC

size: once
J: TRBJ2-2
V: TRBV7-7
length: 15
D: TRBD2
CDR3: CASSPVGGYTGELFF
DNA: TGTGCTAGCAGCCCCGTGGGGGGGTACACCGGGGAGCTGTTTTTT

size: .
J: TRBJ2-7
V: TRBV28
length: 15
D: TRBD2
CDR3: CASSLAGPSSYEQYF
DNA: TGTGCCAGCAGTCTAGCGGGTCCGAGCTCCTACGAGCAGTACTTC

size: few
J: TRBJ2-1
V: TRBV18
length: 13
D: TRBD2
CDR3: CASSPGGPREQFF
DNA: TGTGCCAGCTCTCCGGGGGGGCCACGGGAGCAGTTCTTC

size: once
J: TRBJ1-2
V: TRBV19
length: 17
D: TRBD1
CDR3: CASSIDRDRATNYGYTF
DNA: TGTGCCAGTAGTATAGACCGCGACAGGGCAACTAACTATGGCTACACCTTC

size: .
J: TRBJ2-2
V: TRBV10-3
length: 14
D: TRBD1
CDR3: CAISERTGTGELFF
DNA: TGTGCCATCAGTGAACGGACAGGGACCGGGGAGCTGTTTTTT

size: once
J: TRBJ2-2
V: TRBV2
length: 14
D: .
CDR3: CATRVASNTGELFF
DNA: TGTGCCACCAGGGTGGCCTCGAACACCGGGGAGCTGTTTTTT

size: .
J: TRBJ2-5
V: TRBV6-1
length: 14
D: .
CDR3: CASNPGTLKETQYF
DNA: TGTGCCAGCAACCCAGGGACTCTTAAAGAGACCCAGTACTTC

size: .
J: TRBJ1-3
V: TRBV18
length: 14
D: TRBD1
CDR3: CASSKGATGNTIYF
DNA: TGTGCCAGTAGTAAGGGGGCAACTGGAAACACCATATATTTT

size: .
J: TRBJ2-3
V: TRBV4-2
length: 16
D: TRBD1
CDR3: CASSQEEGGGTDTQYF
DNA: TGTGCCAGCAGCCAAGAAGAAGGGGGCGGCACAGATACGCAGTATTTT

size: .
J: TRBJ1-5
V: TRBV6-1
length: 15
D: .
CDR3: CASSGLGRGNQPQHF
DNA: TGTGCCAGCAGTGGGCTGGGGAGGGGTAATCAGCCCCAGCATTTT

size: .
J: TRBJ2-1
V: TRBV4-3
length: 18
D: TRBD1
CDR3: CASSHPNGQGSSYNEQFF
DNA: TGCGCCAGCAGCCACCCAAACGGACAGGGGAGCTCCTACAATGAGCAGTTCTTC

size: .
J: TRBJ2-7
V: TRBV2
length: 13
D: .
CDR3: CASNTDFGDEQYF
DNA: TGTGCCAGCAATACGGACTTTGGGGACGAGCAGTACTTC

size: few
J: TRBJ2-7
V: TRBV27
length: 13
D: .
CDR3: CASSFRNSYEQYF
DNA: TGTGCCAGCAGTTTCCGTAATTCCTACGAGCAGTACTTC

size: .
J: TRBJ2-2
V: TRBV4-1
length: 14
D: TRBD1
CDR3: CASRRQGTTGELFF
DNA: TGCGCCAGCAGACGACAGGGGACCACCGGGGAGCTGTTTTTT

size: .
J: TRBJ2-5
V: TRBV5-1
length: 13
D: .
CDR3: CASSFSGQETQYF
DNA: TGCGCCAGCAGCTTCAGTGGCCAAGAGACCCAGTACTTC

size: .
J: TRBJ1-1
V: TRBV5-1
length: 16
D: TRBD1
CDR3: CASSRGTGVTNTEAFF
DNA: TGCGCCAGCAGCAGGGGAACAGGGGTCACGAACACTGAAGCTTTCTTT

size: .
J: TRBJ2-3
V: TRBV6-1
length: 14
D: .
CDR3: CASSETGYTDTQYF
DNA: TGTGCCAGCAGTGAAACAGGGTACACAGATACGCAGTATTTT

size: once
J: TRBJ1-5
V: TRBV4-1
length: 14
D: .
CDR3: CASSPDQDYQPQHF
DNA: TGCGCCAGCAGCCCGGACCAGGACTATCAGCCCCAGCATTTT

size: .
J: TRBJ2-2
V: TRBV5-1
length: 15
D: TRBD1
CDR3: CASSRTGTNTGELFF
DNA: TGCGCCAGCAGTCGGACAGGGACGAACACCGGGGAGCTGTTTTTT

size: once
J: TRBJ2-1
V: TRBV29-1
length: 18
D: TRBD2
CDR3: CSVEDPRRTSGGYYEQFF
DNA: TGCAGCGTTGAAGATCCCCGGAGGACTAGCGGGGGATATTACGAGCAGTTCTTC

size: .
J: TRBJ1-3
V: TRBV6-5
length: 15
D: TRBD1
CDR3: CASSANRGLGNTIYF
DNA: TGTGCCAGCAGTGCAAACAGGGGTTTGGGAAACACCATATATTTT

size: .
J: TRBJ2-1
V: TRBV5-8
length: 15
D: TRBD1
CDR3: CASSLPRTGGDEQFF
DNA: TGTGCCAGCAGCTTGCCCCGTACAGGGGGCGATGAGCAGTTCTTC

size: once
J: TRBJ2-1
V: TRBV2
length: 15
D: TRBD2
CDR3: CASSGLAGDNNEQFF
DNA: TGTGCCAGCAGTGGACTAGCGGGAGACAACAATGAGCAGTTCTTC

size: once
J: TRBJ2-3
V: TRBV9
length: 15
D: TRBD2
CDR3: CASSSGLAGTDTQYF
DNA: TGTGCCAGCAGCTCGGGACTAGCGGGCACAGATACGCAGTATTTT

size: .
J: TRBJ1-5
V: TRBV2
length: 14
D: TRBD1
CDR3: CASRGTGSNQPQHF
DNA: TGTGCCAGCAGAGGGACAGGTAGCAATCAGCCCCAGCATTTT

size: .
J: TRBJ2-7
V: TRBV10-2
length: 15
D: .
CDR3: CASSEGGASSYEQYF
DNA: TGCGCCAGCAGTGAAGGCGGGGCCAGCTCCTACGAGCAGTACTTC